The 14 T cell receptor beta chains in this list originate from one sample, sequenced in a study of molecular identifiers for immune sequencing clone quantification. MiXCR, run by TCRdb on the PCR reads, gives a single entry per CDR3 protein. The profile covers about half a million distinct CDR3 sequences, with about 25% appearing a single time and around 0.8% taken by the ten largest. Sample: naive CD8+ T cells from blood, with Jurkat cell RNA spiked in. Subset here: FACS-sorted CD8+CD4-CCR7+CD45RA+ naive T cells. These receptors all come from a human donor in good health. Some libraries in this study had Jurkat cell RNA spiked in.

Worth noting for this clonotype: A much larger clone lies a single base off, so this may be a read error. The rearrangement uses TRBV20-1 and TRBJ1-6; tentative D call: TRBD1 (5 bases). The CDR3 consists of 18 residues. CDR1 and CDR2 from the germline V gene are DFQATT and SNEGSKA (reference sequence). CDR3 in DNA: TGCAGTGCTAGAGATCGGGGCAATAAAAGCTCCTATAATTCACCCCACCACTTT. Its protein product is CSARDRGNKSSYNSPHHF.

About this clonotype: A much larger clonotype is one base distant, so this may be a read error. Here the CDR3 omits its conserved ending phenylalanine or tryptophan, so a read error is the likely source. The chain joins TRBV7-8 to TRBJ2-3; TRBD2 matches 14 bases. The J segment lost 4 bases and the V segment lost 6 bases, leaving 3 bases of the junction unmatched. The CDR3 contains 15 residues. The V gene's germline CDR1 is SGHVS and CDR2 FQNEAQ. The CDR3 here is CASRLTSGGADTQYL. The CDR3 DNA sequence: TGTGCCAGCAGGCTGACTAGCGGGGGGGCAGATACGCAGTATCTT.

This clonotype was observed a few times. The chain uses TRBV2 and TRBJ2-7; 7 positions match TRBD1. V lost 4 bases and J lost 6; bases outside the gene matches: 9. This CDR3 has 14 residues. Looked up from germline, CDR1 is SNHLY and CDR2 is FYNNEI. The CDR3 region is CASSAFPTGPEQYF. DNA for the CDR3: TGTGCCAGCAGTGCATTTCCGACAGGGCCCGAGCAGTACTTC.

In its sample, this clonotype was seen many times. CDR3 residues: CSARGRTSSYEQYF. For the CDR3, the DNA is TGCAGTGCTAGAGGGAGGACTAGCTCCTACGAGCAGTACTTC. The genes are TRBV20-1 and TRBJ2-7; 7 nucleotides line up with TRBD2. With V trimmed by 1 base and J by 0 bases, 3 bases remained unmatched. The CDR3 runs 14 residues. CDR1 is DFQATT, CDR2 SNEGSKA, per germline (reference sequence).

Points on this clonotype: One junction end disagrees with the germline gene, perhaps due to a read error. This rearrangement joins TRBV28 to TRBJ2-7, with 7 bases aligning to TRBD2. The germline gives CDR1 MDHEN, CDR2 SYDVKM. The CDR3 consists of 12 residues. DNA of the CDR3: TGTGCCAGCAGGGGGGAGGGCTACGGGCAGTACTTC. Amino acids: CASRGEGYGQYF.

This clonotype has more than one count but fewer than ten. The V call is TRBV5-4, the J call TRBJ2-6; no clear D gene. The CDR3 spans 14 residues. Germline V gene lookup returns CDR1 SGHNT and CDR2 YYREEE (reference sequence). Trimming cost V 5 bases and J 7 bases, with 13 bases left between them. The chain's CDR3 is CASRWGTGANVLTF. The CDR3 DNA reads TGTGCCAGCAGATGGGGAACCGGAGCCAACGTCCTGACTTTC. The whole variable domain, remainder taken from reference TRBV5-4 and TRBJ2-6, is ETGVTQSPTHLIKTRGQQVTLRCSSQSGHNTVSWYQQALGQGPQFIFQYYREEENGRGNFPPRFSGLQFPNYSSELNVNALELDDSALYLCASRWGTGANVLTFGAGSRLTVL.

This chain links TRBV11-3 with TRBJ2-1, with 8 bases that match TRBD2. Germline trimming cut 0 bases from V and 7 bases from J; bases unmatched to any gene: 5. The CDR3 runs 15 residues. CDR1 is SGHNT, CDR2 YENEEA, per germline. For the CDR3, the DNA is TGTGCCAGCAGCTTAGAAAAAGCGGGGGATAATGAGCAGTTCTTC. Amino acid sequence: CASSLEKAGDNEQFF.

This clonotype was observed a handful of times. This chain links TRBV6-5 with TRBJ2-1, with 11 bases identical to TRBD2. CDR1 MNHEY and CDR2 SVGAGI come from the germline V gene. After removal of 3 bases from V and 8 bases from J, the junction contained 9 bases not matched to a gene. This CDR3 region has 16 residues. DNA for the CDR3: TGTGCCAGCAGTTATGTATTTAGCGGGGGGGCCGATGAGCAGTTCTTC. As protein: CASSYVFSGGADEQFF.

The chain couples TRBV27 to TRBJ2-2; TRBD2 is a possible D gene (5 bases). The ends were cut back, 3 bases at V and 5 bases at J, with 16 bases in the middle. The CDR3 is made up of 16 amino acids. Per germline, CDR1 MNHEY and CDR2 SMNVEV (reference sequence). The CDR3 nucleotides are TGTGCCAGCAGTTTCGGAGTGGGAGTAAGGACCGGGGAGCTGTTTTTT. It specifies CASSFGVGVRTGELFF.

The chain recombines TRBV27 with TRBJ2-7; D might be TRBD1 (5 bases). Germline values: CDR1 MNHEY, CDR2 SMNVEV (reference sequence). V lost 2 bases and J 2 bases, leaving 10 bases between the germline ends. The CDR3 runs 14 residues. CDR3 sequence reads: CASSLRGYTYEQYF. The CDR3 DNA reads TGTGCCAGCAGTTTAAGGGGATACACCTACGAGCAGTACTTC.

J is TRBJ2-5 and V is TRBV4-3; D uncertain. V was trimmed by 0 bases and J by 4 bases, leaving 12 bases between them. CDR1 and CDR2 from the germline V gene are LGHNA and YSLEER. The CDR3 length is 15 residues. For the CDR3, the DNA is TGCGCCAGCAGCCAAGATCAACTATGGGGAGAGACCCAGTACTTC. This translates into CASSQDQLWGETQYF.

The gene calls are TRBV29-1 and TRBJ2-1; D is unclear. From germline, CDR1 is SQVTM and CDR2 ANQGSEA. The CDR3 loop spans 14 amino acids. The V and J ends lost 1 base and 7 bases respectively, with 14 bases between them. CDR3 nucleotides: TGCAGCGTTGAAGGGTTCCTAAGAGGAAATGAGCAGTTCTTC. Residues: CSVEGFLRGNEQFF.

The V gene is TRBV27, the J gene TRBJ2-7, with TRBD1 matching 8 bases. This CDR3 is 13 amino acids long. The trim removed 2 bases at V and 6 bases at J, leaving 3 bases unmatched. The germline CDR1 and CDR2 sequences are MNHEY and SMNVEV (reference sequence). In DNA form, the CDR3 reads TGTGCCAGCAGTTTACAGGGGGCTGGCGAGCAGTACTTC. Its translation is CASSLQGAGEQYF.

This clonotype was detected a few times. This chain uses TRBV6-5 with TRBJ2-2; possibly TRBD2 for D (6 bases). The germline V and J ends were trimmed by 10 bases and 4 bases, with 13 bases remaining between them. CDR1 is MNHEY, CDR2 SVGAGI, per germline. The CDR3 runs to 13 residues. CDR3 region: CATSTRSTGELFF. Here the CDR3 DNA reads TGTGCCACTTCGACTAGGTCCACCGGGGAGCTGTTTTTT.